A selection of T cell receptor beta chains follows, all from one sample in a study of cytomegalovirus exposure and HLA in healthy donors. Generated by immunoSEQ multiplex PCR, the TCRdb table keeps only in-frame clones and is missing some. This sample has approximately 280,000 clones, with over 75% found just once. Sequenced material: PBMCs. These receptors were collected from a woman between 18 and 29 years old in good health and CMV-seronegative. Both conserved end residues are part of each CDR3. Each record gives: clone size, D gene, CDR3 length, V gene, J gene, CDR3 protein, CDR3 DNA. The D gene is left open where the match is weak. Clone size is not always given. Where it is, it says once, few, many or a class for expanded clones.

clone_size: .
d_call: .
cdr3_length: 14
v_call: TRBV6-5
j_call: TRBJ2-7
cdr3_aa: CASSPTAGGYEQYF
cdr3_nt: TGTGCCAGCAGTCCGACCGCAGGTGGTTACGAGCAGTACTTC

clone_size: few
d_call: .
cdr3_length: 14
v_call: TRBV28
j_call: TRBJ1-2
cdr3_aa: CASSHDRRIRGYTF
cdr3_nt: TGTGCCAGCAGCCACGACAGGCGTATACGAGGCTACACCTTC

clone_size: .
d_call: TRBD2
cdr3_length: 15
v_call: TRBV6-5
j_call: TRBJ2-5
cdr3_aa: CASSPTSGLAKTQYF
cdr3_nt: TGTGCCAGCAGTCCGACTAGCGGTCTTGCGAAGACCCAGTACTTC

clone_size: .
d_call: .
cdr3_length: 15
v_call: TRBV4-3
j_call: TRBJ2-1
cdr3_aa: CASSQGSGDFNEQFF
cdr3_nt: TGCGCCAGCAGCCAAGGGTCGGGAGACTTCAATGAGCAGTTCTTC

clone_size: .
d_call: .
cdr3_length: 13
v_call: TRBV28
j_call: TRBJ1-5
cdr3_aa: CASSLSVNQPQHF
cdr3_nt: TGTGCCAGCAGTTTATCGGTAAATCAGCCCCAGCATTTT

clone_size: .
d_call: TRBD1
cdr3_length: 16
v_call: TRBV5-5
j_call: TRBJ1-2
cdr3_aa: CASRSDPGQRNYGYTF
cdr3_nt: TGTGCCAGCAGATCTGACCCGGGACAGCGAAACTATGGCTACACCTTC

clone_size: .
d_call: TRBD2
cdr3_length: 13
v_call: TRBV29-1
j_call: TRBJ2-7
cdr3_aa: CSVLSGSSYEQYF
cdr3_nt: TGCAGCGTACTTAGCGGGTCCTCCTACGAGCAGTACTTC

clone_size: .
d_call: TRBD2
cdr3_length: 16
v_call: TRBV4-1
j_call: TRBJ2-1
cdr3_aa: CASSQGSGRGNNEQFF
cdr3_nt: TGCGCCAGCAGCCAAGGCAGCGGGAGAGGGAACAATGAGCAGTTCTTC

clone_size: .
d_call: .
cdr3_length: 15
v_call: TRBV6-1
j_call: TRBJ1-5
cdr3_aa: CASSEVIGGNQPQHF
cdr3_nt: TGTGCCAGCAGTGAAGTGATCGGGGGTAATCAGCCCCAGCATTTT

clone_size: .
d_call: .
cdr3_length: 14
v_call: TRBV2
j_call: TRBJ2-5
cdr3_aa: CASKRGGNQETQYF
cdr3_nt: TGTGCCAGCAAAAGAGGCGGGAATCAAGAGACCCAGTACTTC

clone_size: once
d_call: .
cdr3_length: 14
v_call: TRBV18
j_call: TRBJ1-6
cdr3_aa: CASSPAQGITPLHF
cdr3_nt: TGTGCCAGCTCACCAGCACAGGGTATCACACCCCTCCACTTT

clone_size: few
d_call: .
cdr3_length: 14
v_call: TRBV2
j_call: TRBJ1-5
cdr3_aa: CASIQGDSNQPQHF
cdr3_nt: TGTGCCAGCATCCAGGGTGATAGCAATCAGCCCCAGCATTTT

clone_size: .
d_call: TRBD1
cdr3_length: 13
v_call: TRBV6-5
j_call: TRBJ2-1
cdr3_aa: CASSQTGGNEQFF
cdr3_nt: TGTGCCAGCAGCCAGACAGGGGGGAATGAGCAGTTCTTC

clone_size: .
d_call: TRBD1
cdr3_length: 18
v_call: TRBV4-3
j_call: TRBJ2-2
cdr3_aa: CASSQEQGQVTGTGELFF
cdr3_nt: TGCGCCAGCAGCCAGGAACAGGGACAGGTTACGGGCACCGGGGAGCTGTTTTTT

clone_size: .
d_call: TRBD1
cdr3_length: 16
v_call: TRBV28
j_call: TRBJ2-1
cdr3_aa: CASSRQGPPGHNEQFF
cdr3_nt: TGTGCCAGCAGTCGACAGGGTCCGCCCGGACACAATGAGCAGTTCTTC

clone_size: once
d_call: .
cdr3_length: 15
v_call: TRBV11-2
j_call: TRBJ2-7
cdr3_aa: CASSLPSGSSYEQYF
cdr3_nt: TGTGCCAGCAGCTTACCCTCCGGGTCGTCCTACGAGCAGTACTTC

clone_size: .
d_call: .
cdr3_length: 14
v_call: TRBV27
j_call: TRBJ2-7
cdr3_aa: CASRTNRQSYEQYF
cdr3_nt: TGTGCCAGCAGAACCAATCGACAGTCCTATGAGCAGTACTTC

clone_size: .
d_call: TRBD1
cdr3_length: 15
v_call: TRBV5-1
j_call: TRBJ1-6
cdr3_aa: CASSTRDRTNSPLHF
cdr3_nt: TGCGCCAGCAGCACCCGGGACAGAACGAATTCACCCCTCCACTTT